This is a list of T cell receptor beta chains from one sample in a study of cytomegalovirus exposure and HLA in healthy donors. The protocol was immunoSEQ multiplex PCR, while the TCRdb copy is restricted to in-frame clones and leaves out a portion. This sample carries 70,000 to 100,000 clones, approximately 68% of them seen once, and the ten largest clones take 20% to 25%. The specimen was PBMCs. These receptors originate from a woman between 50 and 59 years old in good health and CMV-seropositive. CDR3s include the opening cysteine and the closing phenylalanine or tryptophan. The D gene is left open where the match is weak. Rows may omit the clone size; those that give it use once, few, many or a size class.

>-|few|TRBV30|TRBJ1-6
TGTGCCTGGGCACAGGCAAGCTCCTATAATTCACCCCTCCACTTT
CAWAQASSYNSPLHF
>TRBD1|-|TRBV7-3|TRBJ2-7
TGTGCCAGCAGCCCGGGACAGGGAAACGAGCAGTACTTC
CASSPGQGNEQYF
>-|-|TRBV30|TRBJ1-2
TGTGCCTGGAGGGAACAGGGCATCCACTATGGCTACACCTTC
CAWREQGIHYGYTF
>-|-|TRBV30|TRBJ2-5
TGTGCCTGGAGAAAGGCACAGGGAGAGACCCAGTACTTC
CAWRKAQGETQYF
>TRBD2|-|TRBV15|TRBJ2-5
TGTGCCACCAGCAGGGGGGGTTGGCTAGCGGGGGCCCAAGAGACCCAGTACTTC
CATSRGGWLAGAQETQYF
>TRBD1|-|TRBV10-3|TRBJ1-6
TGTGCCATCAGTGACCCCGACAGGGGGCCCTATAATTCACCCCTCCACTTT
CAISDPDRGPYNSPLHF
>-|-|TRBV4-2|TRBJ1-2
TGTGCCAGCAGCCAAGATCCAACTCCGGGGGGGGCGCGATCAATTTATGGCTACACCTTC
CASSQDPTPGGARSIYGYTF
>-|-|TRBV6-5|TRBJ1-3
TGTGCCAGCAGTTACTCAGGGGTCTCTGGAAACACCATATATTTT
CASSYSGVSGNTIYF
>-|-|TRBV7-6|TRBJ1-2
TGTGCCAGCAGCTTAGCGAAGTCGGAGAACTATGGCTACACCTTC
CASSLAKSENYGYTF
>-|-|TRBV27|TRBJ2-7
TGTGCCAGCAGTCTTCAGGGCCTACAGAGCTCCTACGAGCAGTACTTC
CASSLQGLQSSYEQYF
>-|-|TRBV5-4|TRBJ1-3
TGTGCCAGCAGCTTGTCCGGGACTGGAAACACCATATATTTT
CASSLSGTGNTIYF
>TRBD2|-|TRBV11-2|TRBJ2-1
TGTGCCAGCAGTCGAGGAACGCGGGGGGGCGGGTGGAATGAGCAGTTCTTC
CASSRGTRGGGWNEQFF
>-|-|TRBV7-9|TRBJ1-1
TGTGCCAGCAGCGACTGGGGAGGAAGAGCTTTCTTT
CASSDWGGRAFF
>TRBD1|-|TRBV19|TRBJ1-6
TGTGCCAGTAGTATCGGAGCTGGGACAGGGGCTTCACCCCTCCACTTT
CASSIGAGTGASPLHF
>-|-|TRBV4-2|TRBJ2-3
TGTGCCAGCAGCCAAGGAGCGGTTAGCACAGATACGCAGTATTTT
CASSQGAVSTDTQYF
>-|few|TRBV7-2|TRBJ1-6
TGTGCCAGCAGCTTTGAGGAATCTCGCAGCTCCTATAATTCACCCCTCCACTTT
CASSFEESRSSYNSPLHF
>TRBD1|-|TRBV30|TRBJ1-2
TGTGCCTGGAGTTTAGGGACAGGGTATGGCTACACCTTC
CAWSLGTGYGYTF
>TRBD1|-|TRBV7-3|TRBJ2-1
TGTGCCAGCAGCTTAACTCACAGGGGGGACAATGAGCAGTTCTTC
CASSLTHRGDNEQFF
>-|few|TRBV4-2|TRBJ1-2
TGTGCCAGCAGCGAAGTCCGGGGATTTAACTATGGCTACACCTTC
CASSEVRGFNYGYTF
>-|-|TRBV30|TRBJ1-1
TGTGCCTGGGGAGACGGGAACACTGAAGCTTTCTTT
CAWGDGNTEAFF
>-|-|TRBV4-1|TRBJ1-2
TGCGCCAGCAGCCAAGAGACAGGCCCGACTGATGGCTACACCTTC
CASSQETGPTDGYTF
>-|-|TRBV18|TRBJ2-7
TGTGCCAGCTCACCGGGATTCGGGATTAATTACGAGCAGTACTTC
CASSPGFGINYEQYF
>TRBD2|-|TRBV28|TRBJ2-1
TGTGCCAGCAGCCCGGGGGGGCAGTCCTACAATGAGCAGTTCTTC
CASSPGGQSYNEQFF
>-|-|TRBV30|TRBJ1-6
TGTGCCTGGAGTGCAGAGCTCAGGGTAGTTAATTCACCCCTCCACTTT
CAWSAELRVVNSPLHF
>TRBD2|-|TRBV15|TRBJ2-1
TGTGCCACCAGTCTAGCGGCTAACAATGAGCAGTTCTTC
CATSLAANNEQFF
>TRBD1|once|TRBV10-3|TRBJ1-6
TGTGCCATCAGGGAACGGACAGGGAGCTCCTATAATTCACCCCTCCACTTT
CAIRERTGSSYNSPLHF
>TRBD2|-|TRBV18|TRBJ2-7
TGTGCCAGCTCACCAACTAGCGGGGGGGCCTACGAGCAGTACTTC
CASSPTSGGAYEQYF
>TRBD1|-|TRBV6-8|TRBJ1-2
TGTGCCAGCACCCCTCAGACGTCGGGACAGATGGATGATGGCTACACCTTC
CASTPQTSGQMDDGYTF
>-|-|TRBV5-6|TRBJ1-6
TGTGCCAGCAGCTTGGGCGGGGGGGCTTTTTCACCCCTCCACTTT
CASSLGGGAFSPLHF
>-|once|TRBV5-8|TRBJ2-5
TGTGCCAGCAGCTATACTAGGCAAGAGACCCAGTACTTC
CASSYTRQETQYF
>-|-|TRBV30|TRBJ2-5
TGTGCCTGGGGCGGATGGTGGGAGACCCAGTACTTC
CAWGGWWETQYF
>TRBD1|-|TRBV5-4|TRBJ2-3
TGTGCCAGCAGCCCTCCGGGACAGGGCACAGATACGCAGTATTTT
CASSPPGQGTDTQYF
>-|-|TRBV30|TRBJ1-2
TGTGCCGGGCCGATTGCCAGCGGGCATGGCTACACCTTC
CAGPIASGHGYTF
>-|-|TRBV6-5|TRBJ2-5
TGTGCCAGCAGTTACTCGAGGAGGTTAGGATTTGAGACCCAGTACTTC
CASSYSRRLGFETQYF
>-|-|TRBV6-1|TRBJ2-7
TGTGCCAGCAAGCCGGGACACCTCTACGAGCAGTACTTC
CASKPGHLYEQYF
>-|-|TRBV4-3|TRBJ1-2
TGCGCCAGCAGCCGCTCCGGAGGGGTCTCTAACTATGGCTACACCTTC
CASSRSGGVSNYGYTF
>-|few|TRBV2|TRBJ2-7
TGTGCCAGCTCTATAGTGGGCAGGGGTGAAGGCGAGCAGTACTTC
CASSIVGRGEGEQYF
>-|-|TRBV19|TRBJ2-5
TGTGCCAGTAGTAAGGGACTCCAAGAGACCCAGTACTTC
CASSKGLQETQYF
>TRBD1|-|TRBV5-4|TRBJ2-1
TGTGCCAGCAGCGGACAGGGGGCGAGGAATGAGCAGTTCTTC
CASSGQGARNEQFF